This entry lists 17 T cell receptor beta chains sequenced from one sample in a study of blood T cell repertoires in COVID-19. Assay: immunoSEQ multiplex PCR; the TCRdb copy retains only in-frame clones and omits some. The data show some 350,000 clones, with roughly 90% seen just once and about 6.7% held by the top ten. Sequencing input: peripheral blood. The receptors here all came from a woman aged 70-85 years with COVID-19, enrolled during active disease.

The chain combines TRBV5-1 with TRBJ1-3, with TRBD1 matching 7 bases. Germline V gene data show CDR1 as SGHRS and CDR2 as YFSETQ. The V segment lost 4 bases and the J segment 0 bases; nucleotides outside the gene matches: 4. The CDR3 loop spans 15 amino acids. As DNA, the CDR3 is TGCGCCAGCAGCGGGGGACAGTCCTCTGGAAACACCATATATTTT. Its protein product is CASSGGQSSGNTIYF.

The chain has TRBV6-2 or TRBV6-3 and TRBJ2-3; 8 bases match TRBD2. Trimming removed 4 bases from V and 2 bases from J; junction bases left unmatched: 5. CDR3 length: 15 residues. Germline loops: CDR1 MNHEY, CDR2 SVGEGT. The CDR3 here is CASSSRGGPTDTQYF. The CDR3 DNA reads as TGTGCCAGCAGTTCCCGGGGGGGCCCCACAGATACGCAGTATTTT.

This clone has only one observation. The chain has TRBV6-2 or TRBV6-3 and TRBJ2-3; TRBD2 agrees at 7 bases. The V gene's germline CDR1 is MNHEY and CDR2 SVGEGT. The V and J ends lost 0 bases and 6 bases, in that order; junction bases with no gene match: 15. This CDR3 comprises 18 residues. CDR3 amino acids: CASSYSRGSTASEDTQYF. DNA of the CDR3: TGTGCCAGCAGTTACTCGCGGGGGTCAACTGCCAGTGAGGATACGCAGTATTTT.

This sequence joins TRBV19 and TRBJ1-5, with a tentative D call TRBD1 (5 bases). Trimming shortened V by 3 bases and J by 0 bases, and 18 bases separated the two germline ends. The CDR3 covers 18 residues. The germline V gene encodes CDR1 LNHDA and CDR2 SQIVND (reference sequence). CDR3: CASSIQTGRAYSNQPQHF. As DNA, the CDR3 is TGTGCCAGTAGTATTCAAACGGGCAGGGCTTATAGCAATCAGCCCCAGCATTTT.

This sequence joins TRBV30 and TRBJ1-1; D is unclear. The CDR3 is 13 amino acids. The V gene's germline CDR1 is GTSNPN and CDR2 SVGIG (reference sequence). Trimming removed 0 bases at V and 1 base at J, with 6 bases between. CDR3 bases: TGTGCCTGGAGTGTACAGCCGAACACTGAAGCTTTCTTT. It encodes CAWSVQPNTEAFF. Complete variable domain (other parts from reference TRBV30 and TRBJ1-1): SQTIHQWPATLVQPVGSPLSLECTVEGTSNPNLYWYRQAAGRGLQLLFYSVGIGQISSEVPQNLSASRPQDRQFILSSKKLLLSDSGFYLCAWSVQPNTEAFFGQGTRLTVV.

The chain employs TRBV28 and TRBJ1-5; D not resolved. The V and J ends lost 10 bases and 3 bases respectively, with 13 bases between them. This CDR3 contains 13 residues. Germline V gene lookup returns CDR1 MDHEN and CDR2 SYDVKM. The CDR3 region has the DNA TGTGCCACAGTGCCGGGGAACAATCAGCCCCAGCATTTT. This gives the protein CATVPGNNQPQHF.

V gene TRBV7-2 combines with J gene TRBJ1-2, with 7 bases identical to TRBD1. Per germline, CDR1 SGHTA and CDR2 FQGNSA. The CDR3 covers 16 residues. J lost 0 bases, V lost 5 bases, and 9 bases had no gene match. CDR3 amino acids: CASSPYPGQANYGYTF. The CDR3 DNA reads TGTGCCAGCAGCCCTTATCCCGGACAGGCTAACTATGGCTACACCTTC.

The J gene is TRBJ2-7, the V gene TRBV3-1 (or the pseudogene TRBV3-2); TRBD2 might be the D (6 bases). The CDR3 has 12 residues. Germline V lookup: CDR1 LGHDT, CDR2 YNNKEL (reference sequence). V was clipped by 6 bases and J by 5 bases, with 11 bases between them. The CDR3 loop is CASRRTNHEQYF. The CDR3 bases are TGTGCCAGCAGGCGGACTAACCACGAGCAGTACTTC.

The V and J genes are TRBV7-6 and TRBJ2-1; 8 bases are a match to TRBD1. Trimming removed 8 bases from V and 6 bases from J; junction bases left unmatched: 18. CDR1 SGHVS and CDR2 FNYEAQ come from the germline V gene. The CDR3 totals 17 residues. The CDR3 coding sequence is TGTGCCAGCGCAAGAGACAGGGGATTCCCTAAATTCAATGAGCAGTTCTTC. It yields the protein CASARDRGFPKFNEQFF.

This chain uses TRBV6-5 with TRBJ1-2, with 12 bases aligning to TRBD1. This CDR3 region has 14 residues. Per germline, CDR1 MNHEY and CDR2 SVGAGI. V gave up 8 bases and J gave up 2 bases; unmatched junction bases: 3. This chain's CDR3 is CASLGTGGNYGYTF. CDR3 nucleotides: TGTGCCAGCCTCGGGACAGGGGGCAACTATGGCTACACCTTC.

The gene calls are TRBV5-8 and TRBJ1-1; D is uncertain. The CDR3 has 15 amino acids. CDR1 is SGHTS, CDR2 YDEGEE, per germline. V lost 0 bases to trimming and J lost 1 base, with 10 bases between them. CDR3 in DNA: TGTGCCAGCAGCTTGGGAGGCAGTTGGAACACTGAAGCTTTCTTT. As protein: CASSLGGSWNTEAFF.

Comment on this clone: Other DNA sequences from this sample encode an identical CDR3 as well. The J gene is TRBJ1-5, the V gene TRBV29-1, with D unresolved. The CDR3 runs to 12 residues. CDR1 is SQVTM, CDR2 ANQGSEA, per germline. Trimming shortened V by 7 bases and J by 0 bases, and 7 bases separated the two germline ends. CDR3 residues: CSAQDSNQPQHF. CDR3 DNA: TGCAGCGCGCAGGATAGCAATCAGCCCCAGCATTTT.

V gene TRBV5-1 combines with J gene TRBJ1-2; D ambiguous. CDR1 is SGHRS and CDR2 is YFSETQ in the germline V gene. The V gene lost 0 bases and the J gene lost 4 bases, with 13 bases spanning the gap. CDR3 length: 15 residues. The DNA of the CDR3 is TGCGCCAGCAGCTTGGTAGAGGGCTCGGGCTATGGCTACACCTTC. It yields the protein CASSLVEGSGYGYTF.

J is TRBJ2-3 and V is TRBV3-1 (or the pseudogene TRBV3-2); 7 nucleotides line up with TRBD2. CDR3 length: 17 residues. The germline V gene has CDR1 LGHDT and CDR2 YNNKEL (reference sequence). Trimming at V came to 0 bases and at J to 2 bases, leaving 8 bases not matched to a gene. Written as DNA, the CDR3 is TGTGCCAGCAGCCAAGATGTGGGGGGGGGTTACACAGATACGCAGTATTTT. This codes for CASSQDVGGGYTDTQYF.

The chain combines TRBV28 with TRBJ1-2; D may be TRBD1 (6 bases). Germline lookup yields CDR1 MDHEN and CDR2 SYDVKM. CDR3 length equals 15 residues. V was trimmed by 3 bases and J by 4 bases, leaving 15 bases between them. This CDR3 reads CASSFRGRGSYGYTF. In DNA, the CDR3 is TGTGCCAGCAGTTTCCGGGGCAGGGGATCCTATGGCTACACCTTC.

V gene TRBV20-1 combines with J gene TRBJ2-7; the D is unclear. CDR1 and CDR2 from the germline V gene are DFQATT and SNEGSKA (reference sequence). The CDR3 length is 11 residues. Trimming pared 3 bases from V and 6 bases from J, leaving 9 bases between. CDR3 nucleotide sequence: TGCAGTGCTAGCGCAGTCCGCGAGCAGTACTTC. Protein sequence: CSASAVREQYF.

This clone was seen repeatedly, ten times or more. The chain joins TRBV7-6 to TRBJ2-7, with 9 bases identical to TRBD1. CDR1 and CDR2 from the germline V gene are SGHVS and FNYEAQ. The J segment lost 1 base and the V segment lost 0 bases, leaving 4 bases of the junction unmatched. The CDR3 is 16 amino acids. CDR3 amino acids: CASSLAPGQGSYEQYF. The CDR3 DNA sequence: TGTGCCAGCAGCTTAGCCCCGGGACAGGGTTCCTACGAGCAGTACTTC.